This T cell receptor (beta chain) was captured by sequencing in a study of CD8 T cells in Susac syndrome. General study findings and limits: Expansion of clones was not seen in the CD4+ T cell repertoires of Susac syndrome.

After extraction with the RNeasy kit, about 0.5 to 1 ug of the RNA was reverse transcribed using random hexamers. TCRdb analysed the immunoSEQ multiplex PCR reads with MiXCR anew, one entry per CDR3 protein. The table records 150,000 to 200,000 distinct CDR3 sequences, approximately 94% of them present only once. In regard to this clonotype: The antigen is unknown.

The receptor's source is a human donor with Susac syndrome. The sequencing input was CD4+ T cells from PBMCs.

In nucleotides, the CDR3 is TGCAGCGTTGAAACAGGGTACGAAGGCTACACCTTC. This encodes CSVETGYEGYTF. The chain uses TRBV29-1 and TRBJ1-2; tentatively, D is TRBD1 (6 bases). V was trimmed by 2 bases and J by 8 bases, leaving 12 bases between them. Germline CDR1 and CDR2: SQVTM and ANQGSEA. This CDR3 contains 12 residues. Together with reference TRBV29-1 and TRBJ1-2, the CDR3 gives the full variable domain: SAVISQKPSRDICQRGTSLTIQCQVDSQVTMMFWYRQQPGQSLTLIATANQGSEATYESGFVIDKFPISRPNLTFSTLTVSNMSPEDSSIYLCSVETGYEGYTFGSGTRLTVV.